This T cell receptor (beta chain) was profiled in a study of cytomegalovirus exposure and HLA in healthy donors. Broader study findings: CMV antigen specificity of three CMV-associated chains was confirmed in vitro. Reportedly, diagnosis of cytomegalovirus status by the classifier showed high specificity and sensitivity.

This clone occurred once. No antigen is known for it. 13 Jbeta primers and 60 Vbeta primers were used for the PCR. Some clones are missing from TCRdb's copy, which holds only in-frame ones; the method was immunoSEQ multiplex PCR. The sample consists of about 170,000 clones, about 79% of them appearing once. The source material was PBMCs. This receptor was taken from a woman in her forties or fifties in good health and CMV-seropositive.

CDR3 protein: CASSESIGSSYEQYF. CDR3 nucleotide sequence: TGTGCCAGCAGTGAATCGATCGGGAGCTCCTACGAGCAGTACTTC. The gene calls are TRBV2 and TRBJ2-7; maybe TRBD2 (6 bases). The CDR3 length is 15 residues. Germline V gene lookup returns CDR1 SNHLY and CDR2 FYNNEI. Trimming took 2 bases from V and 0 from J, leaving 11 bases between them.